A single sample is the source of the 29 T cell receptor beta chains below, sequenced in a study of vaccination effects on CD4 cells after COVID-19. A 10-day culture period preceded the isolation of CD4+ T cells. The protocol was immunoSEQ multiplex PCR, while the TCRdb copy is restricted to in-frame clones and leaves out a portion. The sample shows roughly 56,000 clones, around three quarters of them seen only once. These TCRs are of unknown antigen specificity. The sequencing used CD4+ T cells from PBMCs cultured without peptide, collected before COVID-19 vaccination. The receptors were sampled from a human donor who received a COVID-19 vaccine.

This clone was observed once. The chain employs TRBV28 and TRBJ1-2, with a possible D match to TRBD1 (6 bases). Germline assignment: CDR1 MDHEN and CDR2 SYDVKM. This CDR3 region has 16 residues. V dropped 7 bases and J dropped 8 bases, with 26 bases sitting between them. The CDR3 nucleotides are TGTGCCAGCACCATCGGGGGGGGCCCGCGTGAGGGGGGCTACACCTTC. Its translation is CASTIGGGPREGGYTF.

This clone was detected only a few times. The rearrangement joins TRBV28 to TRBJ1-1, with 8 nucleotides matching TRBD1. V dropped 4 bases and J dropped 4; count of bases not matched to a gene: 5. This CDR3 region has 14 residues. Germline CDR1 is MDHEN and CDR2 is SYDVKM. The CDR3 sequence is CASSWQGASTEAFF. The CDR3, as DNA: TGTGCCAGCAGTTGGCAGGGGGCGAGCACTGAAGCTTTCTTT.

Only one count was recorded for this clone. In DNA form, the CDR3 reads TGTGCCTGGAACAGGGATTATCAGCCCCAGCATTTT. Protein: CAWNRDYQPQHF. This rearrangement joins TRBV30 to TRBJ1-5; possible D gene TRBD1, 6 bases. CDR1 and CDR2 from the germline V gene are GTSNPN and SVGIG (reference sequence). The germline V and J ends were trimmed by 4 bases and 5 bases, with 9 bases remaining between them. This CDR3 spans 12 amino acids.

This clone was recorded only once. This sequence joins TRBV6-1 and TRBJ2-3; 8 bases agree with TRBD1. The germline CDR1 and CDR2 sequences are MNHNS and SASEGT. V lost 4 bases and J lost 6; bases outside the gene matches: 6. The CDR3 has 14 residues. This CDR3 reads CASSGQGAGDTQYF. In nucleotides, the CDR3 is TGTGCCAGCAGTGGGCAGGGGGCTGGGGATACGCAGTATTTT.

CDR3 residues: CASRPLLAGGSNEQFF. The CDR3 region has the DNA TGTGCCAGCAGGCCCTTATTAGCGGGGGGAAGTAATGAGCAGTTCTTC. The gene calls are TRBV3-1 (or the pseudogene TRBV3-2) and TRBJ2-1, with 10 bases fitting TRBD2. Germline V CDR1 and CDR2: LGHDT, YNNKEL (reference sequence). The CDR3 runs 16 residues. Trimming at V came to 6 bases and at J to 7 bases, leaving 12 bases not matched to a gene.

The rearrangement uses TRBV12-3 or TRBV12-4 and TRBJ1-2, with D possibly TRBD1 on 6 matching bases. The V end was cut by 5 bases, the J end by 4 bases, with 8 bases between. The CDR3 is made up of 12 amino acids. CDR3 residues: CASSQDSYGYTF. In DNA form, the CDR3 reads TGTGCCAGCAGTCAGGACAGCTATGGCTACACCTTC.

The V call is TRBV12-5, the J call TRBJ2-3, with D maybe TRBD2 (6 bases). The CDR3 runs 17 residues. V lost 0 bases, J lost 7 bases, and 20 bases lay in between. Per germline, CDR1 LGHNT and CDR2 FRNRAP. This CDR3 reads CASGLVRGVSQGYTQYF. DNA for the CDR3: TGTGCTAGTGGTTTGGTACGCGGGGTCTCCCAGGGTTATACGCAGTATTTT. The full variable domain, with the rest looked up from reference TRBV12-5 and TRBJ2-3, is DARVTQTPRHKVTEMGQEVTMRCQPILGHNTVFWYRQTMMQGLELLAYFRNRAPLDDSGMPKDRFSAEMPDATLATLKIQPSEPRDSAVYFCASGLVRGVSQGYTQYFGPGTRLTVL.

V is TRBV3-1 (or the pseudogene TRBV3-2) and J is TRBJ1-5; D remains unclear. Germline V CDR1 and CDR2: LGHDT, YNNKEL (reference sequence). V lost 2 bases to trimming and J lost 0 bases, with 14 bases between them. This CDR3 has 17 amino acids. The CDR3 coding sequence is TGTGCCAGCAGCCAAATGGGCAGACCCTCTAGCAATCAGCCCCAGCATTTT. This translates into CASSQMGRPSSNQPQHF.

The chain recombines TRBV7-2 with TRBJ2-3; 9 bases line up with TRBD2. Germline CDR1 is SGHTA and CDR2 is FQGNSA. This CDR3 has 15 residues. The V segment lost 6 bases and the J segment 3 bases; nucleotides outside the gene matches: 7. The CDR3, as DNA: TGTGCCAGCAGAAAAGCGGGGGGCGGGACAGATACGCAGTATTTT. It is translated as CASRKAGGGTDTQYF.

This clone was seen only a few times. The chain carries TRBV14 and TRBJ1-2, with D unclear. This CDR3 is built from 13 residues. Trimming left V 0 bases short and J 4 bases short, with 6 bases between. The V gene's germline CDR1 is SGHDN and CDR2 FVKESK. The CDR3: CASSQERSYGYTF. In DNA form, the CDR3 reads TGTGCCAGCAGCCAAGAGAGAAGCTATGGCTACACCTTC.

The chain combines TRBV7-2 with TRBJ2-1; 11 bases fit TRBD2. This CDR3 has 16 amino acids. Germline loops: CDR1 SGHTA, CDR2 FQGNSA. With V trimmed by 0 bases and J by 8 bases, 6 bases remained unmatched. The DNA of the CDR3 is TGTGCCAGCAGCTTAGCCTGGCTAGCGGGGGGTGATGAGCAGTTCTTC. Translating gives CASSLAWLAGGDEQFF. The complete variable domain, with remaining parts taken from reference TRBV7-2 and TRBJ2-1, reads GAGVSQSPSNKVTEKGKDVELRCDPISGHTALYWYRQSLGQGLEFLIYFQGNSAPDKSGLPSDRFSAERTGGSVSTLTIQRTQQEDSAVYLCASSLAWLAGGDEQFFGPGTRLTVL.

The gene calls are TRBV19 and TRBJ1-1; no definite D call. There are 11 residues in the CDR3. V was clipped by 4 bases and J by 10 bases, with 10 bases between them. In germline, CDR1 is LNHDA, CDR2 SQIVND (reference sequence). The CDR3 reads CASSTEGRAFF. The CDR3 bases are TGTGCCAGTAGTACGGAGGGTCGAGCTTTCTTT.

This chain joins TRBV10-2 and TRBJ1-5, with D hard to call. Germline CDR1 and CDR2: WSHSY and SAAADI. This CDR3 region has 15 residues. V dropped 3 bases and J dropped 4 bases, with 13 bases sitting between them. The CDR3 nucleotides read TGCGCCAGCAGTGAATCTAGTCTGGGGAATCAGCCCCAGCATTTT. This translates into CASSESSLGNQPQHF.

Here the CDR3 reads CASSFARGDTQYF. As DNA, the CDR3 is TGTGCCAGCAGCTTCGCCCGGGGGGATACGCAGTATTTT. The chain employs TRBV7-8 and TRBJ2-3, with D perhaps TRBD2 (6 bases). This CDR3 comprises 13 residues. Trimming removed 3 bases from V and 6 bases from J, with 10 bases in between. Germline V gene sequence: CDR1 SGHVS, CDR2 FQNEAQ.

The chain is built from TRBV2 and TRBJ2-1; D possibly corresponds to TRBD2 (5 bases). Germline-derived CDR1 and CDR2 are SNHLY and FYNNEI. V was cut by 5 bases and J by 0 bases, with 11 bases left in between. The CDR3 is 15 residues long. The CDR3 DNA is TGTGCCAGCAGTATCCTAGGGAGCTCCTACAATGAGCAGTTCTTC. It specifies CASSILGSSYNEQFF.

V gene TRBV18 combines with J gene TRBJ1-3, with unresolved D. Germline CDR1 and CDR2: KGHSH and LQKENI. V was trimmed by 3 bases and J by 11 bases, leaving 17 bases between them. The CDR3 sequence is 14 residues long. CDR3 DNA: TGTGCCAGCTCACCGACATCGTCTAGTCCGGCCATATATTTT. This encodes CASSPTSSSPAIYF.

The chain couples TRBV6-5 to TRBJ2-7; possibly TRBD2 for D (6 bases). The CDR3 runs 12 residues. Trimming cost V 9 bases and J 7 bases, with 16 bases left between them. Looked up from germline, CDR1 is MNHEY and CDR2 is SVGAGI. The CDR3, as DNA: TGTGCCAGTAGGGACTCCCTTGAAGAGCAGTACGTC. This codes for CASRDSLEEQYV.

The chain uses TRBV7-2 and TRBJ1-1; no firm D call. The CDR3 is 15 amino acids. Germline CDR1 SGHTA, CDR2 FQGNSA. Trimming removed 4 bases from V and 1 base from J, with 13 bases in between. The CDR3 protein is CASSSVAGANTEAFF. The DNA of the CDR3 is TGTGCCAGCAGCTCAGTGGCGGGCGCGAACACTGAAGCTTTCTTT.

The chain employs TRBV28 and TRBJ1-3; D possibly corresponds to TRBD1 (6 bases). This CDR3 is built from 14 residues. Germline CDR1 reads MDHEN; CDR2 reads SYDVKM. V was shortened by 6 bases and J by 0 bases, with 9 bases between the two germline ends. The CDR3 protein is CASRNRDSGNTIYF. In nucleotides, the CDR3 is TGTGCCAGCAGAAACAGGGACTCTGGAAACACCATATATTTT.

This clone was picked up one time. This chain joins TRBV12-3 or TRBV12-4 and TRBJ2-4, with D possibly TRBD2 on 6 matching bases. The CDR3 loop spans 12 amino acids. Trimming pared 6 bases from V and 7 bases from J, leaving 10 bases between. The CDR3 here is CASSHLANIQYF. The CDR3 nucleotides read TGTGCCAGCAGCCATCTAGCGAACATTCAGTACTTC.

The chain couples TRBV4-3 to TRBJ2-1; 10 bases are shared with TRBD2. CDR3 size: 17 residues. Trimming cost V 4 bases and J 1 base; bases outside gene matches: 7. Germline CDR1 is LGHNA and CDR2 is YSLEER. CDR3 in amino acids: CASSRRVAGGSYNEQFF. The CDR3 DNA follows: TGCGCCAGCAGCCGAAGGGTAGCGGGGGGATCCTACAATGAGCAGTTCTTC.

This clone appeared once. The chain combines TRBV9 with TRBJ1-4, with 8 bases aligning to TRBD1. Trimming removed 3 bases from V and 0 bases from J; junction bases left unmatched: 1. Germline lookup yields CDR1 SGDLS and CDR2 YYNGEE. The CDR3 contains 15 residues. In DNA form, the CDR3 reads TGTGCCAGCAGCGAGGACAGGGCAACTAATGAAAAACTGTTTTTT. Encoded protein: CASSEDRATNEKLFF.

The rearrangement links TRBV6-2 or TRBV6-3 to TRBJ2-1; 7 nucleotides line up with TRBD2. The ends lost 2 bases at V and 1 base at J; junction bases unmatched: 11. The CDR3 extends over 18 amino acids. The V gene's germline CDR1 is MNHEY and CDR2 SVGEGT. Here the CDR3 reads CASSYVPGWGGSYNEQFF. The CDR3 region has the DNA TGTGCCAGCAGTTACGTGCCAGGATGGGGGGGGTCCTACAATGAGCAGTTCTTC.

The chain links TRBV11-2 to TRBJ2-3; D uncertain. Trimming pared 3 bases from V and 6 bases from J, leaving 10 bases between. The length of the CDR3 is 13 residues. Germline-derived CDR1 and CDR2 are SGHAT and FQNNGV. CDR3 residues: CASSLAQDDTQYF. CDR3 DNA: TGTGCCAGCAGCTTGGCTCAGGATGATACGCAGTATTTT. Variable domain in full (rest from reference TRBV11-2 and TRBJ2-3): EAGVAQSPRYKIIEKRQSVAFWCNPISGHATLYWYQQILGQGPKLLIQFQNNGVVDDSQLPKDRFSAERLKGVDSTLKIQPAKLEDSAVYLCASSLAQDDTQYFGPGTRLTVL.

The chain uses TRBV5-8 and TRBJ2-1; 9 bases match TRBD1. With V trimmed by 7 bases and J by 0 bases, 17 bases remained unmatched. This CDR3 has 19 amino acids. Germline V gene lookup returns CDR1 SGHTS and CDR2 YDEGEE. The CDR3 region is CASPELAFPGQGSYNEQFF. CDR3 DNA: TGTGCCAGCCCGGAATTAGCCTTTCCGGGACAGGGCTCCTACAATGAGCAGTTCTTC.

This clone was seen a handful of times. V usage is TRBV19 and J usage is TRBJ2-2; either TRBD1 or TRBD2 may fit D (5 bases each). The germline V and J ends were trimmed by 3 bases and 6 bases, with 23 bases remaining between them. CDR3 length: 18 residues. Per the germline V gene, CDR1 is LNHDA and CDR2 is SQIVND (reference sequence). CDR3 coding DNA: TGTGCCAGTAGTATTTGGGGACGCTCCGCGAAGAGGTCCGGGGAGCTGTTTTTT. Amino acid sequence: CASSIWGRSAKRSGELFF.

The rearrangement links TRBV5-6 to TRBJ1-2; D not certain. CDR3 size: 15 residues. V lost 0 bases, J lost 7 bases, and 16 bases lay in between. The germline CDR1 and CDR2 sequences are SGHDT and YYEEEE. The DNA of the CDR3 is TGTGCCAGCAGCTTGGGGGTGACTGCCGCTTCTGGCTACACCTTC. Translating it yields CASSLGVTAASGYTF.

The rearrangement uses TRBV5-1 and TRBJ2-2, with D perhaps matching TRBD1 (6 bases). From germline, CDR1 is SGHRS and CDR2 YFSETQ. Trimming took 4 bases from V and 0 from J, leaving 16 bases between them. The CDR3 runs to 17 residues. The CDR3: CASSLGTRQANTGELFF. CDR3 nucleotides: TGCGCCAGCAGCCTGGGTACACGACAGGCGAACACCGGGGAGCTGTTTTTT.

This chain joins TRBV2 and TRBJ2-7; D is perhaps TRBD1 or TRBD2 (5 bases each). The length of the CDR3 is 12 residues. V was pared by 8 bases and J by 3 bases, with 11 bases between. CDR1 SNHLY and CDR2 FYNNEI come from the germline V gene. The CDR3 sequence is CASGWDGYEQYV. The CDR3 coding sequence is TGTGCCAGCGGCTGGGACGGCTACGAGCAGTACGTC.